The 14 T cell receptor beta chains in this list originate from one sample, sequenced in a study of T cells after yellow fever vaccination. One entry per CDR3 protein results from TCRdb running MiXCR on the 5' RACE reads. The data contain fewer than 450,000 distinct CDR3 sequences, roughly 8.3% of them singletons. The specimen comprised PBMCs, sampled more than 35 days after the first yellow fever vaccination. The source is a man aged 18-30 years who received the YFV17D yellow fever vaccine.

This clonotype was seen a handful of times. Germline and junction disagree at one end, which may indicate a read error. CDR3 nucleotide sequence: TGTGCCACCAGTCGAAGAGTGGGAGGGAACACTGAAGCTTTCTTT. This encodes CATSRRVGGNTEAFF. The rearrangement joins TRBV12-3 or TRBV12-4 to TRBJ1-1; D not certain. The CDR3 is made up of 15 amino acids.

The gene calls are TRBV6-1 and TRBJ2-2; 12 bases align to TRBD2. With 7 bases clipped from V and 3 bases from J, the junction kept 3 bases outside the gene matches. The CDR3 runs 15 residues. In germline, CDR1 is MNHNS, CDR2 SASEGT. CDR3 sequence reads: CASIGTSGYTGELFF. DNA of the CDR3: TGTGCCAGCATTGGGACTAGCGGGTACACCGGGGAGCTGTTTTTT.

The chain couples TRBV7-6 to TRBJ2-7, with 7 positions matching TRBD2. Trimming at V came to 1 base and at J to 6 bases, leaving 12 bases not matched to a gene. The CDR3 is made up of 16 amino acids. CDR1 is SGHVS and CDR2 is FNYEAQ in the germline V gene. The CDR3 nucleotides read TGTGCCAGCAGCTTAGGGACTAGTACCGAAGGGTTCGAGCAGTACGTC. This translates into CASSLGTSTEGFEQYV.

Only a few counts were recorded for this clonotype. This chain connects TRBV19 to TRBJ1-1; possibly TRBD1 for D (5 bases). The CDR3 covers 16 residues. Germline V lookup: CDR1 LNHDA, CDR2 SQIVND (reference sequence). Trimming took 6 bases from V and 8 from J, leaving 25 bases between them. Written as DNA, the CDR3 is TGTGCCAGTAGCCCGAATTCCGGGGACGCCGAGTTGGAAGCTTTCTTT. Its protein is CASSPNSGDAELEAFF.

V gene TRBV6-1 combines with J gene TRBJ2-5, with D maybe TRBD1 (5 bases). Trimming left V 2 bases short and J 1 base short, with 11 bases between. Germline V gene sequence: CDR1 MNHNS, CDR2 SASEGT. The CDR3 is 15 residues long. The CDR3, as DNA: TGTGCCAGCAGTGAAACGACAGCGCGCCAAGAGACCCAGTACTTC. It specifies CASSETTARQETQYF.

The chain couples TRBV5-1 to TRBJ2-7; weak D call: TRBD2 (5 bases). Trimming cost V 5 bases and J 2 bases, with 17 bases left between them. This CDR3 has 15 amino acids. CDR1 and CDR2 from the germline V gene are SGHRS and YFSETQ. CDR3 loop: CASRQDPGIAYEQYF. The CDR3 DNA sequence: TGCGCCAGCAGACAAGACCCCGGGATTGCCTACGAGCAGTACTTC.

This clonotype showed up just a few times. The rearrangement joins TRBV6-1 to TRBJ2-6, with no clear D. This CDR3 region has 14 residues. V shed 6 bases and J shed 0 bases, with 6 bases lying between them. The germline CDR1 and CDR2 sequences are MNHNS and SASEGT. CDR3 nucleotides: TGTGCCAGCAGCAGATACTCTGGGGCCAACGTCCTGACTTTC. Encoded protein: CASSRYSGANVLTF.

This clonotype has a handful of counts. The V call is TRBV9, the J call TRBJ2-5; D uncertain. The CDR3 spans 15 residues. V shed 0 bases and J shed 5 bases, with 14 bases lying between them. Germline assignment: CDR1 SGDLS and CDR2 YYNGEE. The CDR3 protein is CASSVGSIVLETQYF. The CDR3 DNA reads TGTGCCAGCAGCGTAGGAAGTATAGTATTGGAGACCCAGTACTTC.

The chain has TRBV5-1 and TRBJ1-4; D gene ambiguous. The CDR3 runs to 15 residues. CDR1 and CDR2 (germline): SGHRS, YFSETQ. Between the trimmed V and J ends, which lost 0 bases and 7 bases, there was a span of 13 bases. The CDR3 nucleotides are TGCGCCAGCAGCTTGGGATGGGGAAGTGGTGAAAAACTGTTTTTT. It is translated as CASSLGWGSGEKLFF.

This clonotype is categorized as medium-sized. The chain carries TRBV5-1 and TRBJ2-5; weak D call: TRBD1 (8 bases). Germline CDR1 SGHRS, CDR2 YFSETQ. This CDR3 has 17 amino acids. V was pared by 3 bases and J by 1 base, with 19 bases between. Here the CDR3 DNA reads TGCGCCAGCAGCTCCGGGGGGACAGGAGGGCTCCAAGAGACCCAGTACTTC. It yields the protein CASSSGGTGGLQETQYF.

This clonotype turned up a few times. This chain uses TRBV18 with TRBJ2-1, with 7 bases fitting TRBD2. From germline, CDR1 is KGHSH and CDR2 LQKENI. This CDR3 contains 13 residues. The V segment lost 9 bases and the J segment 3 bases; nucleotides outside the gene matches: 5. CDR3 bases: TGTGCCAGTCAGCGGGGCCTCTACAATGAGCAGTTCTTC. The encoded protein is CASQRGLYNEQFF.

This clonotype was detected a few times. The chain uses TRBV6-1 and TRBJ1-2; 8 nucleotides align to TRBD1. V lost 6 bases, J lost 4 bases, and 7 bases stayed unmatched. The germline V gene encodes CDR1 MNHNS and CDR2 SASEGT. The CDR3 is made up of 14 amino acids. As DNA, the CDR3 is TGTGCCAGCAGGATCTCCGACAGGGGCTATGGCTACACCTTC. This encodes CASRISDRGYGYTF.

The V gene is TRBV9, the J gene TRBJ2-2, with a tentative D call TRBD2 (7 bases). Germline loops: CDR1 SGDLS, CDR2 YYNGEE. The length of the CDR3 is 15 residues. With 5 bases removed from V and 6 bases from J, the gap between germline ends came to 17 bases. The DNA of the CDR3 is TGTGCCAGCAGGGAAGGGGGGGGCGCGGCCGGGGAGCTGTTTTTT. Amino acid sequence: CASREGGGAAGELFF. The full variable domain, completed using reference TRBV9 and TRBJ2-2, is DSGVTQTPKHLITATGQRVTLRCSPRSGDLSVYWYQQSLDQGLQFLIQYYNGEERAKGNILERFSAQQFPDLHSELNLSSLELGDSALYFCASREGGGAAGELFFGEGSRLTVL.

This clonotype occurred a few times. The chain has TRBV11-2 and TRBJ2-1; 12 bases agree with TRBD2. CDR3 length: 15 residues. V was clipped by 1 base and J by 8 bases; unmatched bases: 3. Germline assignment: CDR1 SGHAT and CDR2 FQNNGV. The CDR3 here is CASSLVSSGGDEQFF. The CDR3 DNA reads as TGTGCCAGCAGCTTAGTCTCTAGCGGGGGGGATGAGCAGTTCTTC.